These T cell receptor beta chains were read from a single sample in a study of shared clonotypes between healthy human individuals. The assay was immunoSEQ multiplex PCR, and TCRdb's table has in-frame clones only and misses some. The table lists roughly 2.1 million clones, roughly 91% of them singletons, with 1.5% to 2% in the top ten. The material sequenced was naive CD8+ T cells from PBMCs. These receptors all come from a man between 18 and 35 years old in good health. Some clones in this sample may be carry-over from other donors' samples. The CDR3 runs from the conserved cysteine through the conserved F or W. Fields, in order: clone size, D gene, V gene, CDR3 length, J gene, CDR3 DNA, CDR3 protein. D genes are given only for firm matches. The size field is filled for only some rows; it gives once, few, many or a size class.

size: .
D: TRBD1
V: TRBV27
length: 18
J: TRBJ1-1
DNA: TGTGCCAGCAGTTTAGGAGGGACAGTTACCAACTTGAACACTGAAGCTTTCTTT
CDR3: CASSLGGTVTNLNTEAFF

size: .
D: .
V: TRBV5-8
length: 12
J: TRBJ2-7
DNA: TGTGCCAGCAGCTCGGAATTCTACGAGCAGTACTTC
CDR3: CASSSEFYEQYF

size: .
D: .
V: TRBV4-1
length: 14
J: TRBJ2-2
DNA: TGCGCCAGCAGCCCAGGCACGGTCACCGGGGAGCTGTTTTTT
CDR3: CASSPGTVTGELFF

size: .
D: TRBD1
V: TRBV7-3
length: 14
J: TRBJ1-1
DNA: TGTGCCAGCAGCTTAATGGGACAGGGTCCTGAAGCTTTCTTT
CDR3: CASSLMGQGPEAFF

size: .
D: TRBD2
V: TRBV7-9
length: 16
J: TRBJ2-3
DNA: TGTGCCAGCAGTCAAACTAGCGGTACTACGGGAGATACGCAGTATTTT
CDR3: CASSQTSGTTGDTQYF

size: few
D: TRBD1
V: TRBV9
length: 15
J: TRBJ2-7
DNA: TGTGCCAGCAGCGCATCCGGGACAGGTAACTACGAGCAGTACTTC
CDR3: CASSASGTGNYEQYF

size: .
D: .
V: TRBV13
length: 12
J: TRBJ2-3
DNA: TGTGCCAGCAGGTTACCCACAGATACGCAGTATTTT
CDR3: CASRLPTDTQYF

size: .
D: TRBD1
V: TRBV5-4
length: 14
J: TRBJ1-1
DNA: TGTGCCAGCAGCATGACAGGGGCGTACACTGAAGCTTTCTTT
CDR3: CASSMTGAYTEAFF

size: .
D: TRBD1
V: TRBV27
length: 15
J: TRBJ2-1
DNA: TGTGCCAGCAGTCCACGACAGGGACCCTACAATGAGCAGTTCTTC
CDR3: CASSPRQGPYNEQFF

size: .
D: TRBD1
V: TRBV7-9
length: 17
J: TRBJ1-4
DNA: TGTGCCAGCAGCTCCCGACAGGGGGCGTATTCTAATGAAAAACTGTTTTTT
CDR3: CASSSRQGAYSNEKLFF

size: .
D: .
V: TRBV19
length: 13
J: TRBJ1-2
DNA: TGTGCCAGTAGTATAATGGTAGCTGGCGGCTACACCTTC
CDR3: CASSIMVAGGYTF

size: .
D: TRBD1
V: TRBV15
length: 17
J: TRBJ1-2
DNA: TGTGCCACCAGCAGAGAAGCAGCACAGGGGGCGGAAAATGGCTACACCTTC
CDR3: CATSREAAQGAENGYTF

size: .
D: TRBD2
V: TRBV9
length: 17
J: TRBJ2-1
DNA: TGTGCCAGCAGCGGGACTAGCGGGAGGACCTCCTACAATGAGCAGTTCTTC
CDR3: CASSGTSGRTSYNEQFF

size: .
D: .
V: TRBV11-2
length: 12
J: TRBJ2-7
DNA: TGTGCCAGCAGCTTAGGTTTCCCTGAGCAGTACTTC
CDR3: CASSLGFPEQYF

size: .
D: TRBD2
V: TRBV4-2
length: 19
J: TRBJ2-7
DNA: TGTGCCAGCAGCCAAGTCCTTTCTACTAGCGGGGCGTTCTCCTACGAGCAGTACTTC
CDR3: CASSQVLSTSGAFSYEQYF

size: .
D: .
V: TRBV5-6
length: 15
J: TRBJ1-1
DNA: TGTGCCAGCAGCTTTGCAGGGCATATGAACACTGAAGCTTTCTTT
CDR3: CASSFAGHMNTEAFF

size: .
D: .
V: TRBV6-5
length: 15
J: TRBJ1-4
DNA: TGTGCCAGCAGTTCCGGACGGGCGAACGGGGAAAAACTGTTTTTT
CDR3: CASSSGRANGEKLFF

size: .
D: TRBD2
V: TRBV4-3
length: 17
J: TRBJ2-1
DNA: TGCGCCAGCAGCCAAGAAAGTGGACTAGCTACCTACAATGAGCAGTTCTTC
CDR3: CASSQESGLATYNEQFF

size: .
D: TRBD2
V: TRBV9
length: 16
J: TRBJ2-1
DNA: TGTGCCAGCAGCGTTACCACTAGCGGGAGTTCCCATGAGCAGTTCTTC
CDR3: CASSVTTSGSSHEQFF

size: .
D: TRBD1
V: TRBV10-3
length: 16
J: TRBJ1-5
DNA: TGTGCCATCGGGAAGGACAGGGGAGAGGGCAATCAGCCCCAGCATTTT
CDR3: CAIGKDRGEGNQPQHF

size: .
D: .
V: TRBV27
length: 15
J: TRBJ2-7
DNA: TGTGCCAGCAGTTTATCCGGTCCGGCCCCCTCCGAGCAGTACTTC
CDR3: CASSLSGPAPSEQYF

size: .
D: .
V: TRBV7-8
length: 13
J: TRBJ2-2
DNA: TGTGCCAGCAGCTTATCATGGCTCGGGGAGCTGTTTTTT
CDR3: CASSLSWLGELFF

size: .
D: .
V: TRBV5-4
length: 13
J: TRBJ2-2
DNA: TGTGCCAGCAGCTTGGAGGTGTCGGGGGAGCTGTTTTTT
CDR3: CASSLEVSGELFF

size: .
D: .
V: TRBV30
length: 12
J: TRBJ2-7
DNA: TGTGCCTGGGGGGACAATTCCTACGAGCAGTACTTC
CDR3: CAWGDNSYEQYF

size: once
D: .
V: TRBV4-2
length: 16
J: TRBJ2-1
DNA: TGTGCCAGCAGCCCAAACGGAGTAGCAGACTACAATGAGCAGTTCTTC
CDR3: CASSPNGVADYNEQFF

size: .
D: .
V: TRBV7-9
length: 13
J: TRBJ1-2
DNA: TGTGCCAGCAGCTTAGGTTCAGGGAAAGGCTACACCTTC
CDR3: CASSLGSGKGYTF

size: .
D: TRBD2
V: TRBV7-3
length: 16
J: TRBJ2-3
DNA: TGTGCCAGCAGCCACGAACTAGCGTCAAGCACAGATACGCAGTATTTT
CDR3: CASSHELASSTDTQYF

size: .
D: .
V: TRBV14
length: 13
J: TRBJ2-1
DNA: TGTGCCAGCAGCCAAGGGGGGTACAATGAGCAGTTCTTC
CDR3: CASSQGGYNEQFF

size: .
D: .
V: TRBV11-2
length: 16
J: TRBJ2-2
DNA: TGTGCCAGCAGCTTAGTTCCGGAGCAGATACTCGGGGAGCTGTTTTTT
CDR3: CASSLVPEQILGELFF

size: .
D: .
V: TRBV5-6
length: 14
J: TRBJ2-7
DNA: TGTGCCAGCAGCTTGGCAGGGAGCTACTACGAGCAGTACTTC
CDR3: CASSLAGSYYEQYF

size: .
D: TRBD2
V: TRBV30
length: 15
J: TRBJ2-1
DNA: TGTGCCTGTAGCGGGAGGGATAGCTCCTACAATGAGCAGTTCTTC
CDR3: CACSGRDSSYNEQFF

size: .
D: TRBD1
V: TRBV14
length: 14
J: TRBJ2-1
DNA: TGTGCCAGCAGCCATCGGGACAGGGGGAATGAGCAGTTCTTC
CDR3: CASSHRDRGNEQFF

size: .
D: .
V: TRBV27
length: 14
J: TRBJ2-4
DNA: TGTGCCAGCAGCCCCTCTTTAGCCAAAAACATTCAGTACTTC
CDR3: CASSPSLAKNIQYF

size: .
D: .
V: TRBV7-8
length: 15
J: TRBJ2-1
DNA: TGTGCCAGCAGCTTAGGGGAGCGGAGCTACAATGAGCAGTTCTTC
CDR3: CASSLGERSYNEQFF

size: .
D: TRBD1
V: TRBV4-3
length: 17
J: TRBJ1-3
DNA: TGCGCCAGCAGCCAAGGACAGGGATACAGCTCTGGAAACACCATATATTTT
CDR3: CASSQGQGYSSGNTIYF

size: once
D: TRBD1
V: TRBV28
length: 18
J: TRBJ1-2
DNA: TGTGCCAGCAGTTTAATCGTAGGGGGCGGGGAGGATACCGATGGCTACACCTTC
CDR3: CASSLIVGGGEDTDGYTF

size: .
D: .
V: TRBV7-2
length: 17
J: TRBJ1-1
DNA: TGTGCCAGCAGCCCCCTAGGGCAGGGCAGACTGAACACTGAAGCTTTCTTT
CDR3: CASSPLGQGRLNTEAFF

size: .
D: .
V: TRBV9
length: 12
J: TRBJ2-1
DNA: TGTGCCAGCAGCGTGCGACCGTATGAGCAGTTCTTC
CDR3: CASSVRPYEQFF

size: .
D: TRBD2
V: TRBV9
length: 15
J: TRBJ2-7
DNA: TGTGCCAGCAGCCCAAGGGCGGGAGGCCCCTACGAGCAGTACTTC
CDR3: CASSPRAGGPYEQYF

size: .
D: .
V: TRBV15
length: 14
J: TRBJ1-1
DNA: TGTGCCACCGGGGGGCAGTCCTATTGGGAAGAAGCTTTCTTT
CDR3: CATGGQSYWEEAFF

size: .
D: TRBD1
V: TRBV7-9
length: 17
J: TRBJ2-6
DNA: TGTGCCAGTACCCCGACAGGGATCCTCTCTGGGGCCAACGTCCTGACTTTC
CDR3: CASTPTGILSGANVLTF

size: .
D: .
V: TRBV7-6
length: 15
J: TRBJ2-1
DNA: TGTGCCAGCAGCTTAGCAGGGCCTAGCCCCAATGAGCAGTTCTTC
CDR3: CASSLAGPSPNEQFF

size: .
D: .
V: TRBV7-9
length: 15
J: TRBJ2-2
DNA: TGTGCCAGCAGCTTCCGGGGGTCGGAAACCGGGGAGCTGTTTTTT
CDR3: CASSFRGSETGELFF

size: few
D: .
V: TRBV27
length: 15
J: TRBJ1-1
DNA: TGTGCCAGCAGCATTGGGGTCGGGGGGAACACTGAAGCTTTCTTT
CDR3: CASSIGVGGNTEAFF

size: once
D: TRBD2
V: TRBV4-1
length: 18
J: TRBJ2-5
DNA: TGCGCCAGTACCCCGGGCGGGAGGGCCGTAACCCGCCAAGAGACCCAGTACTTC
CDR3: CASTPGGRAVTRQETQYF

size: .
D: TRBD2
V: TRBV27
length: 15
J: TRBJ2-3
DNA: TGTGCCAGCAGTTTCGTTGGCGGGAGACAAGATACGCAGTATTTT
CDR3: CASSFVGGRQDTQYF

size: .
D: .
V: TRBV5-1
length: 13
J: TRBJ1-4
DNA: TGCGCCAGCAGCTGGGACTTAAGAGAAAAACTGTTTTTT
CDR3: CASSWDLREKLFF

size: .
D: TRBD2
V: TRBV25-1
length: 18
J: TRBJ2-1
DNA: TGTGCCAGCAGTGTATGGGGGACTAGCGGGATTTCGGGGAATGAGCAGTTCTTC
CDR3: CASSVWGTSGISGNEQFF

size: .
D: .
V: TRBV7-9
length: 14
J: TRBJ2-7
DNA: TGTGCCAGCAGCTTAGTTGGAACCACCTACGAGCAGTACTTC
CDR3: CASSLVGTTYEQYF

size: .
D: TRBD1
V: TRBV10-3
length: 12
J: TRBJ1-1
DNA: TGTGCCACTCTAGGGGGCGGGACTGAAGCTTTCTTT
CDR3: CATLGGGTEAFF

size: .
D: TRBD2
V: TRBV5-6
length: 16
J: TRBJ2-1
DNA: TGTGCCAGCAGCTCACCGCGGGAGGCCTCCTACAATGAGCAGTTCTTC
CDR3: CASSSPREASYNEQFF

size: .
D: .
V: TRBV11-2
length: 11
J: TRBJ2-7
DNA: TGTGCCAGCAGCTTCGCCTACGAGCAGTACTTC
CDR3: CASSFAYEQYF

size: .
D: .
V: TRBV5-6
length: 14
J: TRBJ1-5
DNA: TGTGCCAGCAGCTTGTTGGGAGCTGATCAGCCCCAGCATTTT
CDR3: CASSLLGADQPQHF

size: once
D: TRBD1
V: TRBV5-1
length: 14
J: TRBJ2-1
DNA: TGCGCCAGCACCGACAGGGGGCCCTACAATGAGCAGTTCTTC
CDR3: CASTDRGPYNEQFF

size: .
D: .
V: TRBV5-6
length: 12
J: TRBJ2-1
DNA: TGTGCCAGCAGCCCGGGGGCGAATGAGCAGTTCTTC
CDR3: CASSPGANEQFF